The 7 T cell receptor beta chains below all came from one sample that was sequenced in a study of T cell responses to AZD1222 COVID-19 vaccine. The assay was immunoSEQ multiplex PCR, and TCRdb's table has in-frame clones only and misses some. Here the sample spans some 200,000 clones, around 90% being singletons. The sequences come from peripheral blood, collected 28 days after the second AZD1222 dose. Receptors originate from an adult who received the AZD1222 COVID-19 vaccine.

The CDR3 DNA sequence: TGTGCCAGTAGTACTTCGACAGGAGTATCCTACGAGCAGTACTTC. Its protein is CASSTSTGVSYEQYF. V and J are TRBV19 and TRBJ2-7; TRBD1 might be the D (6 bases). Trimming cost V 4 bases and J 1 base, with 14 bases left between them. This CDR3 comprises 15 residues. The V gene's germline CDR1 is LNHDA and CDR2 SQIVND (reference sequence).

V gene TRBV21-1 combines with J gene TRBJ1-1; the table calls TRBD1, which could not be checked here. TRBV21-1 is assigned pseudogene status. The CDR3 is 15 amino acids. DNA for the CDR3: TGTGCCAGCAGCAAAGGGGGGCGGATGAACACTGAAGCTTTCTTT. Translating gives CASSKGGRMNTEAFF.

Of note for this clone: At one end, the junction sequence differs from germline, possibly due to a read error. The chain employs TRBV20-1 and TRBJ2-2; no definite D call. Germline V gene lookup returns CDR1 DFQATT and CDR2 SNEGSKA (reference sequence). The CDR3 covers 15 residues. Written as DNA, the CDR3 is TGCAGTGCTAGTCCTGCGGCGTGGAACGCCGGGGAGCTGTTTTTT. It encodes CSASPAAWNAGELFF.

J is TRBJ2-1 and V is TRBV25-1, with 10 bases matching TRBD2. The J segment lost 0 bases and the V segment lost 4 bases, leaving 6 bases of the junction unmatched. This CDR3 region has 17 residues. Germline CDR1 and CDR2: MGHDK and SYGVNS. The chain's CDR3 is CASSGLLAGVSYNEQFF. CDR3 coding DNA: TGTGCCAGCAGTGGGCTCCTAGCGGGAGTCTCCTACAATGAGCAGTTCTTC.

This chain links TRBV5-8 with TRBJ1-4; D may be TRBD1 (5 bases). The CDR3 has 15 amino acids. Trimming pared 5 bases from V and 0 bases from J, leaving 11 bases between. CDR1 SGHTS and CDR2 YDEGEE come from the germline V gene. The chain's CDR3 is CASSRGTATNEKLFF. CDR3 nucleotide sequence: TGTGCCAGCAGTAGGGGAACTGCAACTAATGAAAAACTGTTTTTT.

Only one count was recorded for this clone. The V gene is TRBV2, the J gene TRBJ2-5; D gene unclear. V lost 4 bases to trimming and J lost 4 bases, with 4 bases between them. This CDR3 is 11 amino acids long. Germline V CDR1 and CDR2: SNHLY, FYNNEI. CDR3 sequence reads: CASSAPETQYF. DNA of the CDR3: TGTGCCAGCAGTGCACCAGAGACCCAGTACTTC.

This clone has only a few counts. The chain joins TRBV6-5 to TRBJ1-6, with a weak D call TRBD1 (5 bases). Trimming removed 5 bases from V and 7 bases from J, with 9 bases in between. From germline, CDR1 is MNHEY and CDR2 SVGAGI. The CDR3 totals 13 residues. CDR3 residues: CASSLDRNSPLHF. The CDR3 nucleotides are TGTGCCAGCAGTCTTGACAGAAATTCACCCCTCCACTTT.